The T cell receptor beta chain under discussion was sequenced for a study of CD8 T cells in Susac syndrome. RNA amounts of roughly 0.45 to 1 ug underwent reverse transcription with random hexamers. Coverage of TCR beta CDR3 amplification by immunoSEQ multiplex PCR extended to 54 Vbeta and 13 Jbeta. TCRdb re-derived calls from the immunoSEQ multiplex PCR reads in MiXCR, one entry per CDR3 protein. The profile covers around 150,000 distinct CDR3 sequences, with approximately 94% appearing a single time and 0.08% to 0.095% taken by the ten largest. The germline CDR1 and CDR2 sequences are SGDLS and YYNGEE. The CDR3 totals 15 residues. The J segment lost 4 bases and the V segment lost 3 bases, leaving 7 bases of the junction unmatched. CD8+ and CD4+ blood T cells underwent TCR beta sequencing. The multiple sclerosis controls were treatment-naive patients affected by stable or active relapsing-remitting disease. Negative isolation was used for CD8+ and CD4+ T cells and FACS enrichment for TEMRA cells.

The receptor was isolated from a human donor with multiple sclerosis. The genes are TRBV9 and TRBJ1-2; 9 bases are shared with TRBD1. Source material: CD4+ T cells from PBMCs. The CDR3 reads CASSETTGGSYGYTF. DNA for the CDR3: TGTGCCAGCAGCGAGACGACAGGGGGTAGCTATGGCTACACCTTC.